This T cell receptor (beta chain) was recorded in a study of blood T cell repertoires in COVID-19 (dated by TCRdb to 2019 to 2021). At the level of the whole study: Samples from collaborators originated in the United States, Italy and Spain and spanned both the acute and convalescent phases of COVID-19. The material from the prospective study consisted of cDNA or gDNA derived from T cells, B-cell-depleted T cells, or PBMCs. The dataset comprised deeply sampled blood TCRbeta repertoires from subjects exposed to, actively infected with, or recovered from COVID-19. A freely available public database, intended as a resource for researchers studying the immune response to SARS-CoV-2, is where the repertoires were released. The samples were drawn from two sources: the first 160 participants of the ongoing ImmuneRACE study, and 1,200 or so subjects contributed by 6 global collaborators. Sample metadata almost always included a de-identified subject ID, COVID-19 status, age in years and sex. Where available, HLA class I and class II types were obtained from metadata supplied by the sample provider rather than from assay-based typing. The study at large found these results: Clinical and demographic metadata were provided uncurated, with the amount varying by source and participant.

TCRbeta CDR3 regions were amplified from genomic DNA using the immunoSEQ Assay, a bias-controlled multiplex PCR. Per the original workflow: Within the assay, amplification of reference gene primers was used to estimate how many nucleated cells each sample contained. Sequence reads were collapsed and filtered to measure the absolute abundance of every unique TCRbeta CDR3 rearrangement. For each sample, productive Simpson clonality was calculated as the square root of Simpson's diversity index across productive rearrangements. TCRdb retrieved this table from immuneACCESS and kept in-frame rearrangements only. Not all clones are present; in checked studies, unresolved V genes account for under half, and no reason is known for the remainder. That table is the source of V, J and clone size, and D and trimming were worked out from the DNA. The sample table shows 95,000 to 150,000 clones, and under 90% are seen once. The ten largest clones capture roughly 4.3% of the sample.

The collaborating institutions used their own protocols to collect whole blood in K2EDTA tubes. For TCRbeta analysis, collaborators shipped samples as frozen whole blood, isolated PBMCs, or DNA extracted from either of those sample types. As for this clone: It has no known antigen specificity. No much larger clone exists at a distance of one base, and base qualities are not known.

Trimming costs V 3 bases and J 1 base, and their ends lie 15 bases apart. The CDR3, cysteine through phenylalanine, is 16 amino acids long. Just CDR3 DNA is preserved here, 48 bases in frame from base 1. CDR1 and CDR2 were assigned from the germline V gene as SGHNT and YENEEA. The source material was peripheral blood. This chain is built from TRBV11-3 and TRBJ2-5; TRBD1 is a weak D gene call, 5 bases matching. The sequence was obtained from a woman between 70 and 85 years old with acute or convalescent COVID-19. The DNA sequence is TGTGCCAGCAGCTTCGATTCCGTAAGGGGCCAAGAGACCCAGTACTTC. This translates into CASSFDSVRGQETQYF.